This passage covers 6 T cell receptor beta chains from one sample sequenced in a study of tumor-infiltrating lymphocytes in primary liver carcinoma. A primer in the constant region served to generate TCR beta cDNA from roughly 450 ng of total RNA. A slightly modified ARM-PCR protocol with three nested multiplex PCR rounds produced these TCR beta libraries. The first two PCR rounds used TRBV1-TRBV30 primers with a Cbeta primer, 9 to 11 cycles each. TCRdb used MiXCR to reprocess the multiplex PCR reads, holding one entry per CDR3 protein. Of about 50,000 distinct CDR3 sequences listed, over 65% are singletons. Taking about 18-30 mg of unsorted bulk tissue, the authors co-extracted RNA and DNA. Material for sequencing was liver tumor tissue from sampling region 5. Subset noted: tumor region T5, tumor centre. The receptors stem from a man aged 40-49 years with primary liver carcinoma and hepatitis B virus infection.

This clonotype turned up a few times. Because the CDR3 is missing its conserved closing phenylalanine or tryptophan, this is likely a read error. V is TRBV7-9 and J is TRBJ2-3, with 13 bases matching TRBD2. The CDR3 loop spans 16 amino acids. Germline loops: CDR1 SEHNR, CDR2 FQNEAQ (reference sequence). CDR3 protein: CASSSWTSGSPDMQYS. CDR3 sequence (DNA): TGTGCCAGCAGCTCCTGGACTAGCGGGAGCCCAGATATGCAGTATTCT.

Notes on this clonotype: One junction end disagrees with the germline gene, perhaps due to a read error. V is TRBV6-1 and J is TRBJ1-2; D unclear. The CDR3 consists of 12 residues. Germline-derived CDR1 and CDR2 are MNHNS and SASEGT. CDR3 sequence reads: CDSSAPLYDYTF. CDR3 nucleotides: TGTGACAGCAGTGCCCCCCTATATGACTACACATTC.

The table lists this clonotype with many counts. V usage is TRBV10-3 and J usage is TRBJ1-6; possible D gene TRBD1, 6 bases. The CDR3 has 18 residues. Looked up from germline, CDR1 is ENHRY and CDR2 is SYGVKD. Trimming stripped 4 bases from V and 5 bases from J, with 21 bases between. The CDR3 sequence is CAISGASGGASNNSPLHF. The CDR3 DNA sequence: TGTGCCATCAGTGGGGCGAGCGGGGGCGCGTCTAATAATTCACCCCTCCACTTT.

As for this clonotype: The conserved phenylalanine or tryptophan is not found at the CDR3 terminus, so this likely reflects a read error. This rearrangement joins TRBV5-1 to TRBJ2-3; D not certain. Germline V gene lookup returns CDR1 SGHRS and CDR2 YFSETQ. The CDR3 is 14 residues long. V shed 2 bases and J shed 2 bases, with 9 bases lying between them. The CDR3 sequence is CASSFCHNTDTQYL. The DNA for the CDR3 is TGCGCCAGCAGCTTCTGCCATAACACAGATACGCAGTATCTA.

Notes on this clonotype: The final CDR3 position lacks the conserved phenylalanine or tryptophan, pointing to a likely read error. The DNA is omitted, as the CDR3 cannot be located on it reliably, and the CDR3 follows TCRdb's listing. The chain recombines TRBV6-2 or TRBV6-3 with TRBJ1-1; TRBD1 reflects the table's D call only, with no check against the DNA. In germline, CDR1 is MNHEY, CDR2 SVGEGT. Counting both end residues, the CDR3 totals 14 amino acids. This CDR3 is CASSSLRTGTETFI.

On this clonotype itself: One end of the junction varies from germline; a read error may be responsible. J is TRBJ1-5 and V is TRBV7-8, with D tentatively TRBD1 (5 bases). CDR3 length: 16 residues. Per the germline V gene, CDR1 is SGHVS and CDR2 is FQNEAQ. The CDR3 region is CASSSAGPKIHQPQDF. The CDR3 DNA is TGTGCTAGCAGCTCGGCGGGGCCCAAGATCCATCAGCCCCAGGATTTT.